The entry that follows covers one T cell receptor beta chain sequence. Its cognate antigen is unknown. The sample belongs to a study of T cell responses to AZD1222 COVID-19 vaccine. Study summary: Whether given at about 4 or about 12 weeks, second doses were pooled. Whole-study findings and limits: Every sample of the repertoires postdated the peak T cell response. AZD1222 recipients seropositive at baseline numbered only six. Spike-specific TCR depth and breadth grew after two AZD1222 doses.

Sequencing used immunoSEQ multiplex PCR; TCRdb keeps in-frame clones, though not all of them. The table has 140,000 to 150,000 clones, 85% to 90% seen once. From germline, CDR1 is SGHAT and CDR2 FQNNGV. The CDR3 is 18 amino acids. The V end was cut by 1 base, the J end by 2 bases, with 15 bases between. The chain combines TRBV11-2 with TRBJ2-6, with D hard to call. The clonotype originates from an adult in good health. The sequencing here drew on peripheral blood, taken on day 0 of AZD1222 vaccination. In DNA form, the CDR3 reads TGTGCCAGCAGCTTAGCCCTCTCATCAAGCGCTGGGGCCAACGTCCTGACTTTC. It specifies CASSLALSSSAGANVLTF.